This section outlines one T cell receptor (beta chain) sequence together with its context. Its antigen remains unidentified. It has no much larger one-base neighbor in the sample; base qualities were not kept. Measured from the cysteine to the phenylalanine, the CDR3 is 13 residues long. Only the CDR3 part of the read is kept: 39 bases, read in frame from the first base. In the germline V gene, CDR1 corresponds to ENHRY and CDR2 to SYGVKD. Relative to germline, V is 0 bases shorter and J is 9 bases shorter, with 9 bases between their ends. This record belongs to a study of cytomegalovirus exposure and HLA in healthy donors (dated by TCRdb to the late 2010s). Broadly, across the study: According to an earlier analysis of a few hundred of the donors, about 179 million T cells yielded 117 million unique TCR beta sequences and 276 Gb of sequence data. In addition to the first cohort of around 670 subjects, a separate validation cohort of some 120 different subjects was used. Of the approximately 400 genotyped donors, roughly 85% fell in the genetic ancestry cluster associated with self-reported Caucasian donors. Roughly five DR-DQ haplotypes were treated as single units for association and clustering because of strong linkage in the cohort. A later analysis re-examined previously published TCR beta repertoires from more than 650 donors and added high-resolution HLA genotyping to investigate patterns of TCR occurrence. Typing coverage differed by locus: A, B, C, DRB1 and DQB1 were typed in roughly 629-630 donors, DQA1 in about 500, DPA1 in around 600, and DPB1 in just under 490. Using immunosequencing, the study profiled T cell repertoires from 550 to 750 subjects and related those repertoires to cytomegalovirus serostatus. In an earlier analysis of 587 of the donors, high-throughput TCR beta sequencing was used to judge whether each TCR beta V gene segment behaved as functional or pseudogenic. An early release that covered some 640 HLA-typed donors contained about 300 gigabases of sequencing data and 80 million or so unique TCR sequences. Every discovery cohort repertoire had been produced on one sequencing platform. Rather than using new phenotypic data, the later analysis identified candidate immune exposures from TCR beta sequences and from how often those sequences occurred across donors. Donor age, sex, ethnicity and CMV serostatus were compiled together with the repertoire data. High-throughput TCR immunosequencing, statistical association of individual TCRs with disease status, and machine learning were combined to predict cytomegalovirus infection status. HLA typing included class I and class II loci at four-digit resolution. Among 398 genotyped donors of the cohort, an average of approximately 220,000 unique TCR beta nucleotide sequences was sequenced per donor, of which about 18% were non-productive. Genome-wide SNP genotypes for about 55% of the roughly 670 donors were used in a later genetic analysis, which treated that subset as a discovery cohort. The aim of the study was to test whether cataloging public T cell receptors could identify signatures of past pathogen exposure.

What the authors observed across the whole study: Broadly in line with IMGT annotations, most TCR beta V segments showed up in productive rearrangements about 90% or about 30% of the time in an earlier analysis of 587 of the donors. Linkage disequilibrium might explain the correlated functional status among segregating V segments, but an unknown experimental factor could not be excluded. In a later analysis, HLA-associated TCR beta chains were found to be more clonally expanded and to have lower generation probabilities than equally common non-associated chains. In a later analysis, some 17,000 TCR beta sequences were associated with specific HLA alleles at a false discovery rate of 0.05. Most CMV-associated TCR beta chains appeared to be HLA-restricted in a later analysis, and the HLA associations seemed to be driven largely by CMV exposure. Some IMGT-functional V segments, including TRBV6-2 and TRBV6-3, could not be told apart with the 87-base-pair reads, so those segments were excluded. A later analysis reported that several top co-occurrence clusters appeared linked to parvovirus B19, influenza, CMV and Epstein-Barr virus. Because some donors lacked HLA typing at each locus, the association tests relied only on the typed subset. A further reported finding was that TCR beta sequences accurately predicted the HLA-A and HLA-B alleles for most subjects in the first cohort. In a later analysis, TCR association rates were found to vary across HLA loci, with the most associated TCRs seen for DRB1 alleles and the fewest for HLA-C alleles. The study gave a list of 150 to 200 TCR beta chains associated with cytomegalovirus. A later genetic analysis reported fewer N-insertions in productive TCRs among donors in an Asian-associated ancestry cluster than the roughly 650-donor mean. The authors suggested that the approach could potentially be extended to other disease states and immunological phenotypes. Most TCR sequences were seen in very few donors, while some public TCRs were found in many individuals. Seventeen rarely observed V segments, including chromosome 9 orphons, were excluded from the earlier analysis of about 500 of the donors because counts were too low. A cluster of highly shared sequence variants was judged likely to be a technical artifact of the sequencing pipeline. In both the original and validation cohorts, the classifier was reported to diagnose cytomegalovirus status with high specificity and sensitivity. Presence/absence analyses assumed roughly uniform sequencing depth across donors, an assumption that may not hold. A later genetic analysis associated a missense DCLRE1C variant with V-gene and J-gene trimming of TCR beta chains, and an independent cohort replicated the association. Three of the identified cytomegalovirus-associated TCR beta chains were confirmed in vitro to be specific for cytomegalovirus antigens. CMV serostatus was the only immune exposure information available for the cohort. This cohort had only TCR beta chains sequenced, and the lack of alpha or paired-chain data limited which features could be detected. Assigning TCR associations to individual alleles was difficult when HLA alleles, especially DR and DQ, strongly co-occurred.

The library was prepared using the immunoSEQ multiplex PCR assay. A mixture of 60 forward primers for TCR Vbeta segments and 13 reverse primers for TCR Jbeta segments was used in the multiplex PCR. A multiplex PCR assay on genomic DNA amplified the CDR3 region of rearranged TCR beta genes. Amplified TCR beta libraries were sequenced as 87-base-pair reads on the Illumina HiSeq System. The paper's data handling went like this. A later analysis counted approximately 76 million unique TCR beta chains across the 690 or so repertoires, and some 11 million of these chains were shared by at least two donors. A nearest-neighbor algorithm error-corrected the raw reads and collapsed the reads into unique sequences, merging closely related sequences to remove PCR and sequencing errors. CDR3 sequences were aligned to IMGT reference sequences to assign V, D and J gene segments. For a sequence to be retained, at least a six-nucleotide match to both a V gene segment and a J gene segment was required. Rearrangements were classified as productive when the CDR3 lacked stop codons and remained in frame with V and J, and all other rearrangements were classified as non-productive. Following IMGT convention, CDR3 was defined as the stretch from the second conserved V-encoded cysteine to the conserved J-encoded phenylalanine. The earlier analysis of about 620 of the donors excluded sequences that lacked an unambiguous match to a single V gene segment. In an earlier analysis of around 600 of the donors, V segments were called functional above 56.7% productive rearrangements and were called segregating when the between-donor standard deviation exceeded 5%. To diagnose cytomegalovirus status from the catalog of TCR beta chain sequences, a statistical classification framework was built. In a later analysis, V and J genes were assigned by comparing TCR nucleotide sequences against IMGT/GENE-DB human TR gene sequences. In a later analysis, CDR3 sequences and most-parsimonious VDJ recombination scenarios were assigned using the TCRdist pipeline. A later analysis defined each TCR beta chain by its CDR3 amino acid sequence plus V-gene family, and excluded reads lacking a unique V-gene family. As a way to deal with suspected cross-contamination and a sequencing artifact, a later analysis dropped 592 nucleotide sequences that were highly shared and had low generation probability. In a later analysis, a clonal expansion index was calculated for each public chain from normalized within-repertoire ranks of inferred template counts. Generation probabilities in a later analysis came from a VDJ recombination model fitted to out-of-frame rearrangements, and those results were checked against IGoR. In a later analysis, TCR-TCR, TCR-HLA and TCR-CMV co-occurrence was scored with hypergeometric tests, and a repertoire-size bias correction was applied to TCR pairs. In a later analysis, false discovery rates were estimated by permuting HLA or CMV assignments 20 times. In a later analysis, co-occurring TCRs were grouped using DBSCAN, with TCRdist sequence similarity added in when clustering inside HLA-allele-positive subsets. Co-occurrence clustering excluded repertoires with fewer than 30,000 or more than 120,000 public chains, plus five with anomalous nucleotide sharing. TCRdb's version of the immuneACCESS table is confined to in-frame rearrangements and falls short of the full clone set. An unresolved V gene accounts for under half of the shortfall where checked; the remainder is of unknown origin. V and J calls and clone size are as listed in that table; D and trimming were resolved from the DNA. The sample profile shows 150,000 or so clones; approximately 81% of them were found once. The ten largest clones represent 0.38% of the sample.

In total, approximately 700 healthy bone marrow donors made up the cohort. All cohort members were sampled while nominally healthy, although unrecorded immune exposures were likely present. The donor was CMV seronegative and belonged to the group of 350 or so seronegative cohort members. Each donor provided a peripheral blood sample, and peripheral blood mononuclear cells were used for TCR beta sequencing. The Qiagen DNeasy Blood Extraction Kit was used to extract genomic DNA from the blood cell samples. The chain couples TRBV10-3 to TRBJ1-5, and perhaps TRBD1 as D gene, on 5 matching bases. The sample consisted of PBMCs. This sequence was found in a boy under 10 years old in good health and CMV-seronegative. The CDR3 protein sequence reads: CAISESRGLPQHF. Here is the DNA: TGTGCCATCAGTGAGTCGAGGGGACTGCCCCAGCATTTT.